Below are 22 T cell receptor beta chains sequenced from a single sample in a study of blood T cell repertoires in COVID-19. The assay was immunoSEQ multiplex PCR, and TCRdb's table has in-frame clones only and misses some. The profile shows 200,000 to 300,000 clones, roughly 86% of them singletons. What was sequenced was PBMCs or T cells enriched from blood (not recorded which). These TCRs come from a woman younger than 35 who had recovered from COVID-19.

The chain carries TRBV19 and TRBJ1-4; 12 nucleotides match TRBD1. The trim removed 4 bases at V and 12 bases at J, leaving 6 bases unmatched. From germline, CDR1 is LNHDA and CDR2 SQIVND (reference sequence). The CDR3 runs to 14 residues. CDR3 nucleotide sequence: TGTGCCAGTAGTACCGGGACAGGGGGCGCCGAACTGTTTTTT. Its protein is CASSTGTGGAELFF.

The sample holds one count of this clone. The J gene is TRBJ2-7, the V gene TRBV4-1; 7 bases are shared with TRBD1. With 1 base clipped from V and 5 bases from J, the junction kept 8 bases outside the gene matches. The germline gives CDR1 MGHRA, CDR2 YSYEKL. The CDR3 is 15 amino acids. CDR3 DNA: TGCGCCAGCAGCCAAGGCGACAGGGTTTTGGACGAGCAGTACTTC. Protein product: CASSQGDRVLDEQYF.

With respect to this clone: One end of the junction varies from germline; a read error may be responsible. The chain links TRBV7-9 to TRBJ2-7, with 7 bases identical to TRBD2. The CDR3 spans 12 residues. Germline CDR1 SEHNR, CDR2 FQNEAQ (reference sequence). The CDR3 loop is CASSSPETSRVF. CDR3 nucleotides: TGTGCCAGCAGCTCACCCGAGACTAGCAGAGTCTTC.

The V call is TRBV5-4, the J call TRBJ2-5, with D unclear. Per germline, CDR1 SGHNT and CDR2 YYREEE (reference sequence). The length of the CDR3 is 13 residues. V gave up 0 bases and J gave up 5 bases, with 8 bases separating them. DNA for the CDR3: TGTGCCAGCAGCTTGGTGTCCGCGGAGACCCAGTACTTC. As protein: CASSLVSAETQYF.

The table lists this clone with a few counts. This CDR3 reads CASSYGTGGPNGYTF. The CDR3 coding sequence is TGTGCCAGCAGTTACGGGACAGGGGGTCCTAACGGCTACACCTTC. The chain is built from TRBV6-2 or TRBV6-3 and TRBJ1-2; 11 nucleotides agree with TRBD1. Unmatched junction bases numbered 7, after V lost 2 bases and J lost 8 bases. Germline CDR1 is MNHEY and CDR2 is SVGEGT. CDR3 length: 15 residues.

V is TRBV19 and J is TRBJ2-3; no reliable D call. V shed 3 bases and J shed 3 bases, with 13 bases lying between them. Germline CDR1 is LNHDA and CDR2 is SQIVND (reference sequence). The CDR3 totals 15 residues. CDR3 region: CASSILASSTDTQYF. In nucleotides, the CDR3 is TGTGCCAGTAGTATTCTGGCCTCCTCGACAGATACGCAGTATTTT.

The gene calls are TRBV13 and TRBJ2-7, with D perhaps matching TRBD1 (5 bases). V lost 0 bases to trimming and J lost 3 bases, with 12 bases between them. CDR3 size: 15 residues. Germline CDR1 is PRHDT and CDR2 is FYEKMQ (reference sequence). The CDR3 loop is CASSLGLGQRYEQYF. Written as DNA, the CDR3 is TGTGCCAGCAGCTTAGGCCTCGGACAACGCTACGAGCAGTACTTC.

The rearrangement uses TRBV5-1 and TRBJ1-4; maybe TRBD1 (5 bases). Germline V CDR1 and CDR2: SGHRS, YFSETQ. The CDR3 spans 14 residues. V was cut by 4 bases and J by 4 bases, with 11 bases left in between. The CDR3 loop is CASSGGTVNEKLFF. The DNA of the CDR3 is TGCGCCAGCAGCGGCGGGACGGTTAATGAAAAACTGTTTTTT. The full variable domain, completed using reference TRBV5-1 and TRBJ1-4, is KAGVTQTPRYLIKTRGQQVTLSCSPISGHRSVSWYQQTPGQGLQFLFEYFSETQRNKGNFPGRFSGRQFSNSRSEMNVSTLELGDSALYLCASSGGTVNEKLFFGSGTQLSVL.

The chain is built from TRBV11-2 and TRBJ1-1; D remains ambiguous. The CDR3 length is 14 residues. The germline V gene has CDR1 SGHAT and CDR2 FQNNGV. V was trimmed by 4 bases and J by 2 bases, leaving 11 bases between them. CDR3 protein: CASSSAGLNTEAFF. CDR3 bases: TGTGCCAGCAGCTCCGCAGGACTTAACACTGAAGCTTTCTTT.

This clone was counted between two and nine times. The rearrangement uses TRBV5-1 and TRBJ2-7; 7 nucleotides align to TRBD1. V lost 4 bases to trimming and J lost 4 bases; unmatched junction nucleotides: 8. The CDR3 sequence is 14 residues long. Germline V gives CDR1 SGHRS, CDR2 YFSETQ. The CDR3 DNA sequence: TGCGCCAGCAGCCCCGGGGACAGTCGTTACGAGCAGTACTTC. Translated: CASSPGDSRYEQYF.

The gene calls are TRBV3-1 (or the pseudogene TRBV3-2) and TRBJ2-3; TRBD2 is a possible D gene (5 bases). In germline, CDR1 is LGHDT, CDR2 YNNKEL (reference sequence). The CDR3 spans 16 residues. The ends were cut back, 4 bases at V and 2 bases at J, with 16 bases in the middle. CDR3 residues: CASSPLQRPPTDTQYF. CDR3 sequence (DNA): TGTGCCAGCAGCCCGCTGCAGCGGCCTCCCACAGATACGCAGTATTTT.

This rearrangement joins TRBV19 to TRBJ1-3; a possible D gene is TRBD1 (6 bases). This CDR3 has 16 amino acids. The V gene's germline CDR1 is LNHDA and CDR2 SQIVND (reference sequence). Trimming shortened V by 0 bases and J by 3 bases, and 12 bases separated the two germline ends. CDR3: CASSIDHAGVGNTIYF. DNA for the CDR3: TGTGCCAGTAGTATAGATCATGCAGGGGTTGGAAACACCATATATTTT.

The rearrangement links TRBV6-1 to TRBJ2-7; a weak D match, TRBD1 (7 bases). The CDR3 length is 14 residues. Deletions cut 3 bases from V and 4 bases from J, with 13 bases between. Germline lookup yields CDR1 MNHNS and CDR2 SASEGT. Here the CDR3 DNA reads TGTGCCAGCAGTGAGGAGGGGGCTTGGTACGAGCAGTACTTC. Residues: CASSEEGAWYEQYF.

This CDR3 is CASRAQGAGSAQHF. The CDR3 coding sequence is TGTGCCAGCAGAGCGCAGGGTGCAGGTTCGGCCCAGCATTTT. The V call is TRBV27, the J call TRBJ1-5; a weak D match, TRBD1 (5 bases). The CDR3 runs 14 residues. Trimming stripped 6 bases from V and 11 bases from J, with 20 bases between. Germline CDR1 reads MNHEY; CDR2 reads SMNVEV (reference sequence).

Written as DNA, the CDR3 is TGTGCCAGCAGCAACTTGGACAGGGATCCCTACGAGCAGTACTTC. Translating gives CASSNLDRDPYEQYF. This chain uses TRBV7-2 with TRBJ2-7; 8 bases align to TRBD1. Germline-derived CDR1 and CDR2 are SGHTA and FQGNSA. With V trimmed by 5 bases and J by 2 bases, 8 bases remained unmatched. The CDR3 has 15 amino acids.

The J gene is TRBJ1-4, the V gene TRBV6-5; D is perhaps TRBD1 (5 bases). The CDR3 spans 15 residues. Germline V gene data show CDR1 as MNHEY and CDR2 as SVGAGI. Trimming stripped 0 bases from V and 7 bases from J, with 12 bases between. CDR3 loop: CASSYSQGTVEKLFF. The CDR3 DNA is TGTGCCAGCAGTTACTCGCAGGGTACGGTTGAAAAACTGTTTTTT.

The V call is TRBV14, the J call TRBJ1-6, with TRBD1 matching over 8 bases. The CDR3 totals 14 residues. The germline V gene encodes CDR1 SGHDN and CDR2 FVKESK. The V gene end was trimmed by 1 base and the J gene end by 10 bases; junction bases not matched to a gene: 3. The CDR3 DNA reads TGTGCCAGCAGCCAAGGGACAGGGTACTCACCCCTCCACTTT. Amino acid sequence: CASSQGTGYSPLHF.

The chain couples TRBV7-2 to TRBJ1-5; D unresolved. V was clipped by 5 bases and J by 5 bases, with 10 bases between them. Germline-derived CDR1 and CDR2 are SGHTA and FQGNSA. The CDR3 covers 13 residues. The CDR3 coding sequence is TGTGCCAGCAGCCTCCACGGGGATCAGCCCCAGCATTTT. This sequence encodes CASSLHGDQPQHF.

The genes are TRBV5-6 and TRBJ1-1, with D hard to call. V lost 3 bases and J 5 bases, leaving 11 bases between the germline ends. The CDR3 consists of 13 residues. Per germline, CDR1 SGHDT and CDR2 YYEEEE. CDR3 region: CASSSTVATEAFF. CDR3 bases: TGTGCCAGCAGCTCGACTGTAGCTACTGAAGCTTTCTTT.

The V call is TRBV11-2, the J call TRBJ2-3; D gene ambiguous. The CDR3 sequence is 14 residues long. The germline V gene encodes CDR1 SGHAT and CDR2 FQNNGV. V was shortened by 1 base and J by 6 bases, with 11 bases between the two germline ends. The CDR3 bases are TGTGCCAGCAGCTTAGCCGTCCCCCTCGATACGCAGTATTTT. This translates into CASSLAVPLDTQYF.

There are a few counts of this clone. This rearrangement joins TRBV2 to TRBJ1-2; D remains ambiguous. Germline V gene sequence: CDR1 SNHLY, CDR2 FYNNEI. The CDR3 loop spans 11 amino acids. V was shortened by 8 bases and J by 2 bases, with 6 bases between the two germline ends. CDR3 bases: TGTGCCAGCGGGCAGAACTATGGCTACACCTTC. It specifies CASGQNYGYTF.

The CDR3 reads CASRPWDSQNEKLFF. CDR3 nucleotide sequence: TGTGCCAGCAGACCATGGGACAGCCAAAATGAAAAACTGTTTTTT. This chain uses TRBV6-5 with TRBJ1-4; 7 bases are a match to TRBD1. V trimming: 6 bases; J trimming: 5 bases; junction bases outside the gene matches: 9. CDR3 length: 15 residues. Per germline, CDR1 MNHEY and CDR2 SVGAGI.